The 7 T cell receptor beta chains listed next were all sequenced from one sample in a study of blood T cell repertoires in COVID-19. Using immunoSEQ multiplex PCR, the repertoire was profiled, and TCRdb retains in-frame clones only, with some absent. The sample yields about 34,000 clones, roughly 77% seen once. What was sequenced was peripheral blood. The receptors were gathered from a man older than 75 with active or convalescent COVID-19.

This chain links TRBV4-3 with TRBJ2-7, with D possibly TRBD1 on 6 matching bases. CDR1 is LGHNA and CDR2 is YSLEER in the germline V gene. The CDR3 is 14 amino acids. V was clipped by 1 base and J by 3 bases, with 10 bases between them. The CDR3 here is CASSQGGQNYEQYF. In DNA, the CDR3 is TGCGCCAGCAGCCAAGGGGGACAAAACTACGAGCAGTACTTC.

Turning to this clone: Its ends do not fully match the called genes, so a read error is possible. The chain carries TRBV7-6 and TRBJ2-7; 7 bases align to TRBD2. The CDR3 is 12 amino acids. CDR1 and CDR2 (germline): SGHVS, FNYEAQ. CDR3 residues: CASSLGDYQQYF. In nucleotides, the CDR3 is TGTGCCAGCAGCTTAGGGGACTACCAGCAGTACTTC.

The chain carries TRBV2 and TRBJ2-7; 11 bases are a match to TRBD1. This CDR3 comprises 15 residues. The J segment lost 1 base and the V segment lost 7 bases, leaving 6 bases of the junction unmatched. Germline V gene data show CDR1 as SNHLY and CDR2 as FYNNEI. Here the CDR3 DNA reads TGTGCCAGCACCGGACAGGGGGCGCGTTCCTACGAGCAGTACTTC. Translating it yields CASTGQGARSYEQYF. The full variable domain, completed using reference TRBV2 and TRBJ2-7, is EPEVTQTPSHQVTQMGQEVILRCVPISNHLYFYWYRQILGQKVEFLVSFYNNEISEKSEIFDDQFSVERPDGSNFTLKIRSTKLEDSAMYFCASTGQGARSYEQYFGPGTRLTVT.

This chain joins TRBV7-8 and TRBJ2-1, with D perhaps TRBD1 (6 bases). The CDR3 covers 14 residues. The germline gives CDR1 SGHVS, CDR2 FQNEAQ. Trimming cost V 1 base and J 5 bases, with 9 bases left between them. The CDR3 DNA reads TGTGCCAGCAGCTTAGTTGGGGGCCACAATGAGCAGTTCTTC. It yields the protein CASSLVGGHNEQFF. Full variable domain (outside the CDR3, taken from reference TRBV7-8 and TRBJ2-1): GAGVSQSPRYKVAKRGQDVALRCDPISGHVSLFWYQQALGQGPEFLTYFQNEAQLDKSGLPSDRFFAERPEGSVSTLKIQRTQQEDSAVYLCASSLVGGHNEQFFGPGTRLTVL.

This clone has only one observation. The chain combines TRBV6-1 with TRBJ2-1, with 8 bases aligning to TRBD2. This CDR3 has 15 amino acids. Losses at the gene ends were 3 bases for V and 2 bases for J; bases not matched to a gene: 3. From germline, CDR1 is MNHNS and CDR2 SASEGT. CDR3 protein: CASSEGTSAYNEQFF. CDR3 bases: TGTGCCAGCAGTGAGGGGACTAGTGCCTACAATGAGCAGTTCTTC.

This clone was recorded only once. The chain's CDR3 is CASSLRPGTGNTGELFF. In nucleotides, the CDR3 is TGTGCCAGCAGTCTCCGGCCCGGGACAGGGAACACCGGGGAGCTGTTTTTT. The genes are TRBV2 and TRBJ2-2, with 8 positions matching TRBD1. CDR3 length: 17 residues. Trimming at V came to 5 bases and at J to 1 base, leaving 9 bases not matched to a gene. In germline, CDR1 is SNHLY, CDR2 FYNNEI.

In DNA form, the CDR3 reads TGCGCCAGCAGCTCATCGACTAGCGGGAGCCCCGATACGCAGTATTTT. This encodes CASSSSTSGSPDTQYF. The chain is built from TRBV5-1 and TRBJ2-3; 12 bases map to TRBD2. This CDR3 has 16 amino acids. CDR1 is SGHRS, CDR2 YFSETQ, per germline. The trim removed 3 bases at V and 6 bases at J, leaving 8 bases unmatched.